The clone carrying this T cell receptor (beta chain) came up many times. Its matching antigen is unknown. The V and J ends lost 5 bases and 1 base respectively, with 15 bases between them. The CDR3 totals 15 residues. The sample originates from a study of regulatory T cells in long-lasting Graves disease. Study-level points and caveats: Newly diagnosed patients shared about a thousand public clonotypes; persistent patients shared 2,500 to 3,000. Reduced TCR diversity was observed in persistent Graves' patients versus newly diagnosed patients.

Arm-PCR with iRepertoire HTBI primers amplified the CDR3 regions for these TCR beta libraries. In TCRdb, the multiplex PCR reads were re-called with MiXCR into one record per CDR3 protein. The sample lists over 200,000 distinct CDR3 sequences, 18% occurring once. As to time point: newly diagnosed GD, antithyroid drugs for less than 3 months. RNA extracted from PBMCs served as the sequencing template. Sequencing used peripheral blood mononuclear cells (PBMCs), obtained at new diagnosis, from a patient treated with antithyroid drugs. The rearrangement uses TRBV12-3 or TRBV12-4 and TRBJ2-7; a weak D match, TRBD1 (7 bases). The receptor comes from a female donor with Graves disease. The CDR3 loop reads CASSRGGTVSYEQYF. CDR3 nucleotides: TGTGCCAGCAGTCGAGGGGGGACAGTGTCCTACGAGCAGTACTTC.